This is a list of T cell receptor beta chains from one sample in a study of post-analysis software for immune sequencing data. From the PCR reads, TCRdb called clonotypes with MiXCR, one entry per CDR3 protein. The profile covers 700,000 to 800,000 distinct CDR3 sequences, with approximately 30% appearing a single time and approximately 0.55% taken by the ten largest. Sequenced: blood. Receptors were obtained from a girl aged 5-17 years with multiple sclerosis. CDR3s include the opening cysteine and the closing phenylalanine or tryptophan. The order of the fields is D gene, V gene, J gene, clone size, CDR3 protein, CDR3 DNA. D genes are given only for firm matches. Clone size is given for some rows only: seen once, a few or many times, or a class if the clone is expanded.

NA	TRBV18	TRBJ2-7	NA	CASSPNRGLSSYEQYF	TGTGCCAGCTCACCAAACCGGGGCCTAAGCTCCTACGAGCAGTACTTC
TRBD1	TRBV12-3/TRBV12-4	TRBJ2-7	few	CASSLTGASGEQYF	TGTGCCAGCAGTTTGACAGGGGCGTCCGGCGAGCAGTACTTC
NA	TRBV5-1	TRBJ1-4	once	CAGSYSPREGEKLFF	TGCGCCGGCAGCTACTCCCCGCGGGAGGGTGAAAAACTGTTTTTT
TRBD1	TRBV28	TRBJ2-1	few	CASSSLRTGTGNEQFF	TGTGCCAGCAGTTCTCTCCGGACAGGTACGGGTAATGAGCAGTTCTTC
NA	TRBV20-1	TRBJ1-4	few	CSALSINEKLFF	TGCAGTGCTCTCTCGATTAATGAAAAACTGTTTTTT
NA	TRBV12-3/TRBV12-4	TRBJ1-5	many	CASSLQGSNQPQHF	TGTGCCAGCAGTTTACAGGGCAGCAATCAGCCCCAGCATTTT
TRBD1	TRBV27	TRBJ2-6	NA	CASSSPGQGADGANVLTF	TGTGCCAGCAGTTCCCCGGGACAGGGGGCGGATGGGGCCAACGTCCTGACTTTC
NA	TRBV5-1	TRBJ2-1	few	CASSLARQVEQFF	TGCGCCAGCAGCTTGGCCCGACAGGTGGAGCAGTTCTTC
TRBD2	TRBV20-1	TRBJ2-7	once	CSASSGGPREQYF	TGCAGTGCTAGTTCGGGAGGGCCACGCGAGCAGTACTTC
TRBD2	TRBV20-1	TRBJ2-1	NA	CSAQTGTSGHNEQFF	TGCAGTGCCCAGACCGGGACTAGCGGCCACAATGAGCAGTTCTTC
NA	TRBV12-3/TRBV12-4	TRBJ2-7	few	CASTLGGSYEQYF	TGTGCCAGCACCTTGGGCGGATCCTACGAGCAGTACTTC
NA	TRBV4-3	TRBJ1-4	few	CASSQRVGSETRSGKLFF	TGCGCCAGCAGCCAAAGGGTGGGTAGTGAGACGAGATCAGGAAAACTGTTTTTT
TRBD2	TRBV27	TRBJ2-1	NA	CASTGLAGTYNEQFF	TGTGCCAGCACAGGACTAGCGGGGACCTACAATGAGCAGTTCTTC
NA	TRBV5-1	TRBJ2-5	NA	CASSSLAQGPGETQYF	TGCGCCAGCAGCTCACTAGCACAGGGCCCAGGGGAGACCCAGTACTTC
NA	TRBV6-6	TRBJ2-7	many	CASGQNSYEQYF	TGTGCCAGCGGCCAAAACTCCTACGAGCAGTACTTC
NA	TRBV20-1	TRBJ1-1	NA	CSASSWRGTEAFF	TGCAGTGCTAGTTCTTGGCGAGGCACTGAAGCTTTCTTT
NA	TRBV5-1	TRBJ1-1	once	CASSFVFRDRQAFF	TGCGCCAGCAGCTTTGTTTTTCGGGATCGTCAGGCTTTCTTT
NA	TRBV12-3/TRBV12-4	TRBJ2-7	few	CASSLLSEDSYEQYF	TGTGCCAGCAGTTTATTATCGGAAGACTCCTACGAGCAGTACTTC
NA	TRBV10-3	TRBJ2-7	NA	CAISAEDYEQYF	TGTGCCATCAGTGCAGAGGACTACGAGCAGTACTTC
TRBD1	TRBV15	TRBJ2-7	NA	CATSTGGTSYEQYF	TGTGCCACCAGCACAGGGGGCACTTCCTACGAGCAGTACTTC
TRBD1	TRBV5-6	TRBJ2-5	many	CASSTQGAPPYQETQYF	TGTGCCAGCAGTACCCAGGGGGCGCCCCCTTACCAAGAGACCCAGTACTTC
NA	TRBV13	TRBJ1-6	NA	CASSLEGKNSPLHF	TGTGCCAGCAGCTTAGAAGGGAAGAATTCACCCCTCCACTTT
TRBD1	TRBV9	TRBJ1-2	NA	CASSAYRQGASGYTF	TGTGCCAGCAGCGCTTACCGGCAGGGGGCGAGTGGCTACACCTTC
TRBD2	TRBV5-1	TRBJ2-3	NA	CAGSLALAGSDTQYF	TGCGCCGGCAGCTTGGCTCTAGCGGGTTCAGATACGCAGTATTTT
TRBD1	TRBV6-1	TRBJ2-1	few	CASRSRDRQYNEQFF	TGTGCCAGCAGATCCCGGGACAGACAATACAATGAGCAGTTCTTC
NA	TRBV6-6	TRBJ2-5	NA	CASSYHGSQETQYF	TGTGCCAGCAGTTACCACGGGAGCCAAGAGACCCAGTACTTC
NA	TRBV28	TRBJ2-5	few	CASSFGGVGETQYF	TGTGCCAGCAGTTTTGGAGGGGTTGGAGAGACCCAGTACTTC
NA	TRBV5-5	TRBJ1-6	few	CASSLGAANTLHF	TGTGCCAGCAGCTTGGGGGCGGCTAACACCCTCCACTTT
NA	TRBV20-1	TRBJ2-3	NA	CSALGLWGSGTDTQYF	TGCAGTGCCTTGGGACTCTGGGGGAGCGGCACAGATACGCAGTATTTT
TRBD1	TRBV29-1	TRBJ2-7	NA	CSVDLGTGGYEQYF	TGCAGCGTTGACCTCGGGACAGGGGGCTACGAGCAGTACTTC
TRBD2	TRBV24-1	TRBJ2-5	few	CATSDSGLAEETQYF	TGTGCCACCAGTGACTCGGGACTAGCGGAAGAGACCCAGTACTTC
NA	TRBV20-1	TRBJ1-6	once	CSASAPGPGGTLHF	TGCAGTGCTAGCGCTCCGGGACCGGGCGGCACCCTCCACTTT
TRBD1	TRBV12-3/TRBV12-4	TRBJ2-3	NA	CASRSLTGGKGTQYF	TGTGCCAGCAGGTCGTTGACAGGGGGGAAGGGGACGCAGTATTTT
NA	TRBV6-6	TRBJ2-3	once	CAGAEGLGNTQYF	TGTGCCGGTGCGGAGGGACTCGGAAATACGCAGTATTTT
NA	TRBV5-1	TRBJ1-3	NA	CASSSTTTSRSGNTIYF	TGCGCCAGCAGCTCCACGACAACTTCGCGTTCTGGAAACACCATATATTTT
NA	TRBV20-1	TRBJ2-3	NA	CSAPEARVSTDTQYF	TGCAGTGCTCCGGAGGCGAGGGTCAGCACAGATACGCAGTATTTT
NA	TRBV28	TRBJ2-5	few	CASSGLGAEQETQYF	TGTGCCAGCAGTGGCCTTGGGGCGGAGCAAGAGACCCAGTACTTC
NA	TRBV3-1	TRBJ2-7	NA	CASSPPGHNFYEQYF	TGTGCCAGCAGCCCACCGGGACACAACTTCTACGAGCAGTACTTC
NA	TRBV20-1	TRBJ2-1	many	CSAPRTYTYNEQFF	TGCAGTGCCCCTCGGACCTACACCTACAATGAGCAGTTCTTC
TRBD2	TRBV6-6	TRBJ2-3	few	CASSYPGMGGGDTQYF	TGTGCCAGCAGTTACCCCGGGATGGGGGGGGGAGATACGCAGTATTTT
TRBD1	TRBV20-1	TRBJ1-5	NA	CSASSWDSDQPQHF	TGCAGTGCTAGCTCCTGGGACAGCGATCAGCCCCAGCATTTT
TRBD2	TRBV4-1	TRBJ2-7	NA	CASSHPAGGVYEQYF	TGCGCCAGCAGCCACCCGGCGGGAGGAGTCTACGAGCAGTACTTC
TRBD1	TRBV28	TRBJ1-5	few	CASSSPLEARGRGQPQHF	TGTGCCAGCAGCTCACCCCTCGAGGCCAGGGGGCGCGGGCAGCCCCAGCATTTT
NA	TRBV20-1	TRBJ2-5	few	CSAEGTATGRQETQYF	TGCAGTGCCGAGGGGACCGCGACCGGGAGACAAGAGACCCAGTACTTC
NA	TRBV7-2	TRBJ2-1	few	CASSRQGTNSYNEQFF	TGTGCCAGCAGCCGTCAGGGGACCAACTCCTACAATGAGCAGTTCTTC
NA	TRBV20-1	TRBJ2-1	NA	CSVPPAGFLVNEQFF	TGCAGTGTGCCCCCGGCAGGCTTTTTGGTCAATGAGCAGTTCTTC
TRBD1	TRBV10-3	TRBJ2-3	NA	CAIRQGLTDTQYF	TGTGCCATACGACAGGGGCTAACAGATACGCAGTATTTT
NA	TRBV28	TRBJ1-2	few	CASSTIGQGDDYGYTF	TGTGCCAGCAGTACGATCGGGCAGGGAGACGACTATGGCTACACCTTC
NA	TRBV19	TRBJ1-2	NA	CASRFDYGYTF	TGTGCCAGTAGGTTTGACTATGGCTACACCTTC
TRBD1	TRBV29-1	TRBJ2-7	many	CSVGDRGDAYEQYF	TGCAGCGTAGGTGACAGGGGAGATGCCTACGAGCAGTACTTC
TRBD2	TRBV18	TRBJ2-7	NA	CASSSPRTSGDYEQYF	TGTGCCAGCTCATCCCCCCGGACTAGCGGGGATTACGAGCAGTACTTC
NA	TRBV7-8	TRBJ2-3	few	CASSPLEGTSTDTQYF	TGTGCCAGCAGCCCCCTCGAAGGGACCTCCACAGATACGCAGTATTTT
NA	TRBV28	TRBJ2-1	few	CASSLSGPTANEQFF	TGTGCCAGCAGTTTGTCCGGGCCCACGGCGAATGAGCAGTTCTTC
TRBD1	TRBV20-1	TRBJ2-7	few	CSAIGQVLYEQYF	TGCAGTGCTATTGGACAGGTTCTTTACGAGCAGTACTTC
NA	TRBV6-1	TRBJ2-3	NA	CASSEQGGDTQYF	TGTGCCAGCAGTGAACAGGGAGGAGATACGCAGTATTTT